This T cell receptor beta chain was obtained from a study of high-grade serous ovarian cancer treatment subgroups. Study-wide results and limits: TCR clonal relatedness correlated positively with neoantigen level. Spatial context was lost because tumors were sequenced in bulk.

Tumor tissue was taken before any definitive surgery or chemotherapy was given. Trimming took 0 bases from V and 0 from J; bases not matched to a gene: 8. Germline V gene data show CDR1 as LGHNA and CDR2 as YSLEER. This CDR3 has 18 amino acids. Comment on this clone: The target antigen is unknown.

Sequenced by immunoSEQ multiplex PCR; TCRdb stores in-frame clones only, minus some. The profile shows about 2,500 clones, around 75% of them singletons. Source material: tumor tissue. The chain couples TRBV4-3 to TRBJ1-5; 7 positions agree with TRBD1. This clonotype was sampled from a human donor with high-grade serous ovarian cancer. CDR3 sequence: CASSQDLGTDYSNQPQHF. The CDR3 nucleotides read TGCGCCAGCAGCCAAGATCTCGGGACAGACTATAGCAATCAGCCCCAGCATTTT.